This TCR beta chain was sequenced in a study of shared clonotypes between healthy human individuals (dated by TCRdb to 2020 to 2022). Concerning the study at large: Two women and three men aged 18 to 49 years were included in the cohort. For each donor, CD4 naive and CD4 memory were each run on three plates, CD8 naive on two plates, and CD8 memory on one plate. Blood TCR repertoires of 5 or 6 healthy adults were deeply sequenced to estimate repertoire size and the extent of clonotype sharing between individuals. To increase sequencing depth and limit assay-specific biases, TCR repertoire library preparation and sequencing were carried out by different laboratories using diverse techniques. Per donor, leukapheresis produced somewhere between about 0.94 and 9 billion PBMCs.

Healthy HIV-negative adults with no recently reported acute infections or vaccinations were included as donors. Every donor was a Caucasian adult living in Nashville, Tennessee, USA. Magnetic negative selection was used to enrich CD4+ T cells, after which naive cells were positively selected on CD45RA and the negative fraction became the memory subset. After blood collection by leukapheresis, PBMCs were isolated using Ficoll-Histopaque density gradient centrifugation and then cryopreserved in the vapor phase of liquid nitrogen. Analytical flow cytometry was used to check the purity and quantity of every magnetically sorted T cell population. Genomic DNA was isolated from every sorted fraction and measured by UV absorbance on a Nanodrop 2000c. The investigation overall reported the following: Sampling was limited to blood, and TCR repertoires in tissue likely differ from TCR repertoires in blood. The small number of donors limited the genetic and exposure-history diversity represented. Even with the large sequencing depth, rarefaction of the sorted-subset datasets indicated that sequencing was incomplete. Across a few donors, approximately 4.6% of naive CD4, roughly 3.8% of naive CD8, under 2.5% of memory CD4, and approximately 0.4% of memory CD8 clonotypes were shared. Clonotypes shared by all four sorted-subset donors showed higher generation probabilities than non-shared clonotypes. Estimated clonotype richness was generally larger for naive than for memory subsets. Based on pairwise subsampling, the degree of clonotype sharing among donors was expected to be affected by sequencing depth.

Using the deep immunoSEQ assay, multiplex PCR amplified TCR CDR3 regions from genomic DNA. Extracted genomic DNA from each cell subset was distributed evenly across all wells of several immunoSEQ 96-well plates, and each plate was treated as a replicate. For sorted subsets, 200 to 250 ng genomic DNA, equal to 30,000 to 35,000 T cell genomes, was loaded into each replicate PCR. Purified libraries were quantified with a Qubit 3.0 fluorometer, sized on a Bioanalyzer 2100, and re-quantified with the KAPA Library Quantification kit. Each immunoSEQ 96-well plate was sequenced on its own single-read 150-cycle Illumina NextSeq 550 flow cell. The paper's data handling went like this. Because only junctional sequences without quality scores were contained in the immunoSEQ output, filtering matching that applied to full-length reads could not be performed. Sequences were annotated with PyIR, a Python wrapper for IgBLAST v1.9, using IMGT germline references to assign V/J genes and CDR3. Any read was removed if the V/J assignment was weak (E-value above 1e-6), the CDR3 was missing, or the read contained stop codons, out-of-frame junctions, or ambiguous translated residues. V3J clonotypes were defined by identical inferred V gene, J gene, and CDR3 amino acid sequence. Percentage overlap between repertoires was calculated by dividing the number of shared unique clonotypes by the size of the smaller repertoire. Richness of each repertoire was evaluated using RTK rarefaction, the Chao1 estimator, and Recon v2.1 estimates of unobserved clonotypes. OLGA was used to compute generation probabilities for all TCRbeta clonotypes that the gDNA method yielded from several donors. Here the immuneACCESS table is served through TCRdb, limited to in-frame sequences with V and J called. Missing clones are a known gap in these copies; in checked studies unresolved V genes cover under half, and the rest lacks a known reason. The V and J calls and clone size come from that table; D and trimming were worked out from the DNA. Present in this sample are some 1,100,000 clones, 75% to 80% of which were seen just once. More than 0.5% of the sample rests with the top ten.

CDR1 and CDR2 are drawn from the germline V gene: MNHNS, SASEGT. From its cysteine to its phenylalanine, the CDR3 spans 15 amino acids. The kept DNA is CDR3 alone, 45 bases in frame from the first base. The junction carries 17 bases between V and J, which are trimmed by 7 bases and 3 bases respectively. Comments on this clone: Its specific antigen is unknown. Base quality data are lacking; no much larger clone is found one base away.

This chain joins TRBV6-1 to TRBJ2-3; the D gene identity is not certain. The receptor was derived from a man younger than 30 in good health. Some clones in this sample may be carry-over from other donors' samples. Sequencing was carried out using memory CD4+ T cells from PBMCs. Taken with the paper, the label for cell subset or site translates to: CD45RA-negative fraction. The CDR3 protein: CASISWSVKTDTQYF. In nucleotide form, the sequence is TGTGCCAGCATTAGTTGGTCGGTTAAGACAGATACGCAGTATTTT.